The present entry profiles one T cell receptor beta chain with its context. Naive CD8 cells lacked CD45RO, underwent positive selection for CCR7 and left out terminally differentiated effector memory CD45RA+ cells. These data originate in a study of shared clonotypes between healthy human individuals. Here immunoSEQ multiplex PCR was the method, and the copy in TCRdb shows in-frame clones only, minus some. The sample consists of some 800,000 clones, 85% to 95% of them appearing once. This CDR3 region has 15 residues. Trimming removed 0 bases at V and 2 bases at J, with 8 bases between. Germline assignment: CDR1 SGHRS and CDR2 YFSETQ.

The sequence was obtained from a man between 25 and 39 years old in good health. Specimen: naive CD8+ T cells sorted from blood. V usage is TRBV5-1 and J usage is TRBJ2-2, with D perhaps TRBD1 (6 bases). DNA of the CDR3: TGCGCCAGCAGCTTGGCACAGGGAAACACCGGGGAGCTGTTTTTT. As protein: CASSLAQGNTGELFF.